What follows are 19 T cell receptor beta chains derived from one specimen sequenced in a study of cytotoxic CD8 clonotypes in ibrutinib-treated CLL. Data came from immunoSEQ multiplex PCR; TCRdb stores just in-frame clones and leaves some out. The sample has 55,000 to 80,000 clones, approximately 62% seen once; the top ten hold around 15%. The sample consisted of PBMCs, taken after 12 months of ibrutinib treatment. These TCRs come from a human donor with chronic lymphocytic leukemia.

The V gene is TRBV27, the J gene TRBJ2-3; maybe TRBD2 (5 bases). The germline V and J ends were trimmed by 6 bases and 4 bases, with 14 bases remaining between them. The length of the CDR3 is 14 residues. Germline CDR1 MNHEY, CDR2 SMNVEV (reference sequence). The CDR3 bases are TGTGCCAGCAGAACGCGAGGAGGCGCAGATACGCAGTATTTT. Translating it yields CASRTRGGADTQYF.

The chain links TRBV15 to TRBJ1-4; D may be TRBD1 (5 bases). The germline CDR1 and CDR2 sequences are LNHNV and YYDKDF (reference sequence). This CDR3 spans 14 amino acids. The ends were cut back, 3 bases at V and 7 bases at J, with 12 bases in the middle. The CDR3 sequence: CATSSPGLSEKLFF. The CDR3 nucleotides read TGTGCCACCAGCAGTCCGGGACTGAGTGAAAAACTGTTTTTT.

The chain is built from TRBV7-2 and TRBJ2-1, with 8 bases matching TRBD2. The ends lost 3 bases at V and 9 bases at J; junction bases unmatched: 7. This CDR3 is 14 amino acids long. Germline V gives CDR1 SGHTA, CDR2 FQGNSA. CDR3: CASSLGLVESEQFF. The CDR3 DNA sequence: TGTGCCAGCAGCTTGGGACTAGTGGAGAGTGAGCAGTTCTTC.

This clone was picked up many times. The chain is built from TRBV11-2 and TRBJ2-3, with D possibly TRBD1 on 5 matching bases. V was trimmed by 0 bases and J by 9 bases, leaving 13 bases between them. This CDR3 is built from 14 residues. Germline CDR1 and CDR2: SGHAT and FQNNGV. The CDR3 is CASSLDSPGITQYF. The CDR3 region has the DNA TGTGCCAGCAGCTTAGACTCCCCAGGGATCACGCAGTATTTT.

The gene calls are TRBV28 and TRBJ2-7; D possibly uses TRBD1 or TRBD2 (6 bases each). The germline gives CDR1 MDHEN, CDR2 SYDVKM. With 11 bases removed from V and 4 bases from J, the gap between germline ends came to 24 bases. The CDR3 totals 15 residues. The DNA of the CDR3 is TGTGCCGCAAGGGGGGTCAGGGGAAAGGGATACGAGCAGTACTTC. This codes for CAARGVRGKGYEQYF.

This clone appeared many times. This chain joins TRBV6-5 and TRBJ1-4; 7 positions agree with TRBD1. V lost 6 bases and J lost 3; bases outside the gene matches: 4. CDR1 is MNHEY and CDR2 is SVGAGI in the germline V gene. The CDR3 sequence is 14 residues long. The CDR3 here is CASRPRGSNEKLFF. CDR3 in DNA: TGTGCCAGCAGGCCCAGGGGGTCTAATGAAAAACTGTTTTTT.

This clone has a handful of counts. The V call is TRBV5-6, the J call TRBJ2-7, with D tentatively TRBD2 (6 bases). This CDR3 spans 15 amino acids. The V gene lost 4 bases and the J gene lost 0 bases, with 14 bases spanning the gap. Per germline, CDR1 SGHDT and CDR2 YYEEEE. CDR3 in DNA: TGTGCCAGCAGCCTGAGCGGGCCGGGCTCCTACGAGCAGTACTTC. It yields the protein CASSLSGPGSYEQYF.

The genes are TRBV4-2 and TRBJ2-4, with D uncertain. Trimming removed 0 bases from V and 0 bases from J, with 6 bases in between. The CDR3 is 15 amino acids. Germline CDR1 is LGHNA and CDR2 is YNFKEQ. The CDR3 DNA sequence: TGTGCCAGCAGCCAAGATCTTTTAGCCAAAAACATTCAGTACTTC. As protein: CASSQDLLAKNIQYF.

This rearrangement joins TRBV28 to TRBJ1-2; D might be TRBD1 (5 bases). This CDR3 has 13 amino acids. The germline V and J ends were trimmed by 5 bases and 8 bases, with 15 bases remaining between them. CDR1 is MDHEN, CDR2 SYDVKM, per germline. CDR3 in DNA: TGTGCCAGCAGTCCCCCCGGGGCAGGGGGCTACACCTTC. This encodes CASSPPGAGGYTF.

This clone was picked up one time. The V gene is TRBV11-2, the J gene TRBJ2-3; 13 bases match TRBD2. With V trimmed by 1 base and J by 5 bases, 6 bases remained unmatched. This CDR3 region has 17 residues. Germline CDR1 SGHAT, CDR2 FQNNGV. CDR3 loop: CASSLVLAGGLVDTQYF. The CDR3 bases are TGTGCCAGCAGCTTAGTACTAGCGGGGGGGCTTGTAGATACGCAGTATTTT.

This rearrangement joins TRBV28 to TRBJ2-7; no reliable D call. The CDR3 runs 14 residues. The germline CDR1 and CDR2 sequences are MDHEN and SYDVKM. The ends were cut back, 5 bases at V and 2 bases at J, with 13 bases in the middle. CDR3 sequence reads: CASSSPTETYEQYV. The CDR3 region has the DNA TGTGCCAGCAGTAGCCCTACAGAAACCTACGAGCAGTACGTC.

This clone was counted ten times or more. The CDR3 reads CSVEDGVNEQFF. In nucleotides, the CDR3 is TGCAGCGTTGAAGATGGTGTCAATGAGCAGTTCTTC. V usage is TRBV29-1 and J usage is TRBJ2-1; no clear D gene. The length of the CDR3 is 12 residues. Germline CDR1 is SQVTM and CDR2 is ANQGSEA. Trimming cost V 0 bases and J 6 bases, with 6 bases left between them.

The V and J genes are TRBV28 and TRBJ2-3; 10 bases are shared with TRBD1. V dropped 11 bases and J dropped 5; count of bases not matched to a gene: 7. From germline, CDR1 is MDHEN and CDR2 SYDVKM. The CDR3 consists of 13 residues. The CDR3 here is CAAGGTGVDTQYF. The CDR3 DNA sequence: TGTGCCGCCGGGGGGACAGGGGTAGATACGCAGTATTTT.

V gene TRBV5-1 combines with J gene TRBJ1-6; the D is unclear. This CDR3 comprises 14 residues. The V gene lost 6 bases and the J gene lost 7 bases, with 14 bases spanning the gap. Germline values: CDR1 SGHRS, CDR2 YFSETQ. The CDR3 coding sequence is TGCGCCAGCAAGGGTGGGGAGGTCAATTCACCCCTCCACTTT. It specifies CASKGGEVNSPLHF. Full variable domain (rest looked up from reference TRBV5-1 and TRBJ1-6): KAGVTQTPRYLIKTRGQQVTLSCSPISGHRSVSWYQQTPGQGLQFLFEYFSETQRNKGNFPGRFSGRQFSNSRSEMNVSTLELGDSALYLCASKGGEVNSPLHFGNGTRLTVT.

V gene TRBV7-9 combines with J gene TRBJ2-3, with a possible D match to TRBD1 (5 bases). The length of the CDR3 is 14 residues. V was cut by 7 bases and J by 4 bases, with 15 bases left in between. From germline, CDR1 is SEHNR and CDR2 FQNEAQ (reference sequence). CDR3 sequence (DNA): TGTGCCAGCATCCCTGACAGTGCATCAGATACGCAGTATTTT. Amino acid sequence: CASIPDSASDTQYF.

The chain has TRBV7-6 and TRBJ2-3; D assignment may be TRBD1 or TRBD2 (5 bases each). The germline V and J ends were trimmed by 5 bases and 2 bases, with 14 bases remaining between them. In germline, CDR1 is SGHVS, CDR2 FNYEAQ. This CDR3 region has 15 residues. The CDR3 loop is CASSRRDGLTDTQYF. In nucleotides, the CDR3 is TGTGCCAGCAGCCGCCGGGACGGCCTCACAGATACGCAGTATTTT.

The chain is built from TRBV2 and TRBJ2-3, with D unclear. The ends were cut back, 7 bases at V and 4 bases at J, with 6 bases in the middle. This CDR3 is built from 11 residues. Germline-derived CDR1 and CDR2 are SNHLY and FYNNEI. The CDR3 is CASTRADTQYF. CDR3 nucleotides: TGTGCCAGCACCCGGGCAGATACGCAGTATTTT.

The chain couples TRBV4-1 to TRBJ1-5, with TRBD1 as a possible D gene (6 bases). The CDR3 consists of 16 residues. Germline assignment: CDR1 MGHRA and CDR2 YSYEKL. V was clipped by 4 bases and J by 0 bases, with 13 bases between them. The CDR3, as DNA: TGCGCCAGCAGCCCCCTGGACAGTTATAGCAATCAGCCCCAGCATTTT. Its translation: CASSPLDSYSNQPQHF.

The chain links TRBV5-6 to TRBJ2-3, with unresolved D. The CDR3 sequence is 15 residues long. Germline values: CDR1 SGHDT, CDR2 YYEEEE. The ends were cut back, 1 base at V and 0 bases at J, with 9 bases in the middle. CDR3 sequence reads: CASSLNPPSTDTQYF. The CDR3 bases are TGTGCCAGCAGCTTGAACCCCCCTAGCACAGATACGCAGTATTTT.